This section outlines one T cell receptor (beta chain) sequence together with its context. Its antigen remains unknown. This record comes from a study of PD-1 blockade in classical Hodgkin lymphoma. Points from the study as a whole: Differences between repertoires have undefined causes, possibly disease activity or prior therapy.

The CDR3 consists of 15 residues. Deletions cut 6 bases from V and 1 base from J, with 15 bases between. Per the germline V gene, CDR1 is MNHEY and CDR2 is SVGAGI. Regarding time point: cycle 4 day 1 (C4D1), after more than five weeks of nivolumab. No patient escaped relapse after autologous stem cell transplantation, and brentuximab vedotin exposure varied. Using immunoSEQ multiplex PCR, the repertoire was profiled, and TCRdb retains in-frame clones only, with some absent. The sample shows about 93,000 clones, about 77% of them seen only once. The receptor was derived from a human donor with classical Hodgkin lymphoma. This specimen was peripheral blood mononuclear cells (PBMCs), taken before the fourth cycle of nivolumab. The V call is TRBV6-5, the J call TRBJ2-5, with D hard to call. This CDR3 reads CASRRWYSFQETQYF. For the CDR3, the DNA is TGTGCCAGCAGAAGGTGGTACAGCTTCCAAGAGACCCAGTACTTC.